This T cell receptor (beta chain) appears in the sequencing data of a study of blood T cell repertoires in COVID-19. About the study: T cells, B-cell-depleted T cells, or PBMCs provided the cDNA or gDNA that served as material.

V lost 2 bases to trimming and J lost 1 base, with 12 bases between them. CDR3 length equals 15 residues. Germline loops: CDR1 SGHRS, CDR2 YFSETQ. The authors' processing: Estimation of nucleated cell counts was performed using reference gene primer amplification. Measured with immunoSEQ multiplex PCR; TCRdb has only the in-frame clones, and not every one. That table supplies the V and J calls and clone size; D and trimming were determined from the DNA. There are roughly 100,000 clones in the sample; roughly 78% occur only once, and about a sixth lies in the top ten. The V call is TRBV5-1, the J call TRBJ1-1; a possible D gene is TRBD1 (5 bases). The sequence came from a woman older than 75 with active or convalescent COVID-19. Sequenced sample: peripheral blood. The CDR3 region has the DNA TGCGCCAGCAGCTTAACTGGGACTTCGAACACTGAAGCTTTCTTT. It yields the protein CASSLTGTSNTEAFF.